The next 17 T cell receptor beta chains were all read from a single sample in a study of shared clonotypes between healthy human individuals. Repertoires were generated with immunoSEQ multiplex PCR, while TCRdb's copy carries only in-frame clones and drops some. The sample includes some 2,000,000 clones, roughly 95% of them seen just once. Sequences were obtained from naive CD4+ T cells sorted from blood. Stated subset: CD45RA+ positively selected. These receptors came from a man younger than 35 in good health.

The chain has TRBV7-2 and TRBJ1-2; a possible D gene is TRBD1 (5 bases). Per the germline V gene, CDR1 is SGHTA and CDR2 is FQGNSA. Trimming took 4 bases from V and 5 from J, leaving 17 bases between them. This CDR3 has 15 amino acids. The CDR3 protein is CASSSGPFEGYGYTF. Written as DNA, the CDR3 is TGTGCCAGCAGCTCAGGACCGTTTGAGGGGTATGGCTACACCTTC.

This chain joins TRBV4-1 and TRBJ1-6; 7 bases are shared with TRBD1. This CDR3 is 19 amino acids long. The J segment lost 10 bases and the V segment lost 4 bases, leaving 22 bases of the junction unmatched. From germline, CDR1 is MGHRA and CDR2 YSYEKL. CDR3 sequence (DNA): TGCGCCAGCAGCCTACTTTTGGAACGACAGGGTTTGTCTCGGTCACCCCTCCACTTT. Translated: CASSLLLERQGLSRSPLHF.

This rearrangement joins TRBV6-6 to TRBJ1-5; no clear D. CDR1 MNHNY and CDR2 SVGAGI come from the germline V gene (reference sequence). V lost 6 bases, J lost 1 base, and 7 bases lay in between. The CDR3 has 13 amino acids. The DNA of the CDR3 is TGTGCCAGCAGCTCCCCGAGCAATCAGCCCCAGCATTTT. It is translated as CASSSPSNQPQHF.

The CDR3 loop is CASSIAEAFNGYTF. The CDR3 DNA reads TGTGCCAGTAGTATAGCGGAGGCGTTTAATGGCTACACCTTC. The genes are TRBV19 and TRBJ1-2; D is ambiguous. Germline V CDR1 and CDR2: LNHDA, SQIVND (reference sequence). The length of the CDR3 is 14 residues. V lost 1 base, J lost 6 bases, and 12 bases lay in between.

V is TRBV15 and J is TRBJ2-1, with 11 positions matching TRBD2. Germline V gene data show CDR1 as LNHNV and CDR2 as YYDKDF (reference sequence). V shed 3 bases and J 7 bases; nucleotides not matched to a gene: 11. This CDR3 spans 17 amino acids. This chain's CDR3 is CATSRSTTSGSMNEQFF. In DNA form, the CDR3 reads TGTGCCACCAGCAGGTCCACTACTAGCGGGAGTATGAATGAGCAGTTCTTC.

The chain couples TRBV4-3 to TRBJ2-1, with a possible D match to TRBD2 (6 bases). With 4 bases removed from V and 4 bases from J, the gap between germline ends came to 17 bases. The germline V gene encodes CDR1 LGHNA and CDR2 YSLEER. This CDR3 has 16 residues. Written as DNA, the CDR3 is TGCGCCAGCAGCCTAGGAGGGAGCGGAATTTACAATGAGCAGTTCTTC. This translates into CASSLGGSGIYNEQFF.

This chain links TRBV5-1 with TRBJ2-7; a possible D gene is TRBD2 (5 bases). This CDR3 has 15 amino acids. The V gene lost 0 bases and the J gene lost 3 bases, with 13 bases spanning the gap. Per the germline V gene, CDR1 is SGHRS and CDR2 is YFSETQ. DNA of the CDR3: TGCGCCAGCAGCTTGGCCATGGACTCATTCTACGAGCAGTACTTC. Protein sequence: CASSLAMDSFYEQYF.

In this sample, this clone turned up once. This chain joins TRBV2 and TRBJ2-1; 7 nucleotides line up with TRBD2. Trimming at V came to 4 bases and at J to 1 base, leaving 4 bases not matched to a gene. This CDR3 is built from 15 residues. CDR1 is SNHLY, CDR2 FYNNEI, per germline. CDR3 nucleotides: TGTGCCAGCAGTGGCAAAGCGGGGTCCTACAATGAGCAGTTCTTC. Protein: CASSGKAGSYNEQFF.

To note about this clone: The same CDR3 arises from other DNA sequences in this sample as well. This chain links TRBV6-5 with TRBJ1-6; TRBD1 aligns across 7 bases. Germline values: CDR1 MNHEY, CDR2 SVGAGI. There are 14 residues in the CDR3. With V trimmed by 5 bases and J by 7 bases, 5 bases remained unmatched. The CDR3 reads CASSRQGNNSPLHF. In DNA, the CDR3 is TGTGCCAGCAGTCGACAGGGTAACAATTCACCCCTCCACTTT.

The CDR3 DNA sequence: TGCGCCAGCAGCTCCCCGGGGGTGATTGAGACCCAGTACTTC. This encodes CASSSPGVIETQYF. V is TRBV4-1 and J is TRBJ2-5; a possible D gene is TRBD2 (6 bases). The CDR3 runs 14 residues. The ends were cut back, 5 bases at V and 5 bases at J, with 15 bases in the middle. Germline values: CDR1 MGHRA, CDR2 YSYEKL.

On this clone: The DNA is left out, because the CDR3 cannot be placed on it with certainty; the CDR3 is given as TCRdb lists it. The CDR3 protein is CASSSSKDPGNYEQYF. The V call is TRBV28, the J call TRBJ2-7; the table gives TRBD2 as D, unverified against the DNA. Ends included, the CDR3 has 16 residues. Germline CDR1 MDHEN, CDR2 SYDVKM.

Here the CDR3 DNA reads TGTGCCAGTAGTATGGGGCAGTCTAGCAATCAGCCCCAGCATTTT. This translates into CASSMGQSSNQPQHF. V and J are TRBV19 and TRBJ1-5, with D possibly TRBD1 on 5 matching bases. This CDR3 is 15 amino acids long. Trimming stripped 3 bases from V and 0 bases from J, with 9 bases between. CDR1 and CDR2 from the germline V gene are LNHDA and SQIVND (reference sequence).

CDR3 in amino acids: CASERYRAKNIQYF. The CDR3 nucleotides are TGTGCCAGCGAGAGATACAGGGCCAAAAACATTCAGTACTTC. The rearrangement joins TRBV2 to TRBJ2-4; D is possibly TRBD1 (5 bases). With 8 bases removed from V and 1 base from J, the gap between germline ends came to 12 bases. Germline CDR1 SNHLY, CDR2 FYNNEI. This CDR3 has 14 amino acids.

The chain links TRBV7-9 to TRBJ2-7, with 8 bases that match TRBD2. Trimming removed 0 bases from V and 6 bases from J; junction bases left unmatched: 7. CDR1 is SEHNR, CDR2 FQNEAQ, per germline (reference sequence). The CDR3 totals 15 residues. The CDR3 DNA is TGTGCCAGCAGCTTAGCTAGCGGGACGAATGGCGAGCAGTACTTC. It codes for CASSLASGTNGEQYF.

The rearrangement joins TRBV21-1 to TRBJ1-4. TRBV21-1 is deemed a pseudogene. The CDR3 is 13 amino acids. The CDR3 sequence is CASKGWGNEKLFF. The CDR3 DNA follows: TGTGCCAGCAAAGGTTGGGGTAATGAAAAACTGTTTTTT.

The chain couples TRBV6-1 to TRBJ1-5; possibly TRBD1 for D (5 bases). Germline-derived CDR1 and CDR2 are MNHNS and SASEGT. V was pared by 5 bases and J by 0 bases, with 8 bases between. The CDR3 runs to 14 residues. The CDR3: CASSQGISNQPQHF. CDR3 DNA: TGTGCCAGCAGTCAGGGAATTAGCAATCAGCCCCAGCATTTT.

This chain links TRBV19 with TRBJ2-4; D might be TRBD2 (5 bases). Germline CDR1 reads LNHDA; CDR2 reads SQIVND (reference sequence). Trimming shortened V by 0 bases and J by 0 bases, and 12 bases separated the two germline ends. The length of the CDR3 is 17 residues. The CDR3 DNA sequence: TGTGCCAGTAGTATAGATCCCGGGGAATTAGCCAAAAACATTCAGTACTTC. The encoded protein is CASSIDPGELAKNIQYF.